This T cell receptor (beta chain) comes out of a study of T cell repertoires in cytomegalovirus infection. Background on the study: Public TCR beta signatures marked donors with CMV infection and the matching HLA.

From the reads, TCRdb called clonotypes with MiXCR, one entry per CDR3 protein. The data contain 150,000 to 200,000 distinct CDR3 sequences, approximately 30% of them seen just once; the ten biggest clones take up approximately 30%. This CDR3 comprises 14 residues. V shed 7 bases, J shed 3 bases, and the junction held 8 bases outside the gene matches. Turning to this clonotype: Antigen unknown.

Overall study findings and caveats: Carriers of CMV and the relevant HLA type were discriminated by public TCR beta frequency. It was HLA-C-restricted CMV-specific TCR beta clonotypes that dominated the response ex vivo.

The genes are TRBV12-3 or TRBV12-4 and TRBJ1-1, with 7 bases lining up with TRBD1. The specimen sequenced was PBMCs. The sequence came from a human donor in good health (CMV status not recorded). Some clones in this sample may be carry-over from other donors' samples. The DNA for the CDR3 is TGTGCCAGCACCCCACTACAGGGGTACACTGAAGCTTTCTTT. It codes for CASTPLQGYTEAFF.